This T cell receptor (beta chain) was profiled in a study of T cells after yellow fever vaccination (dated 2019 in TCRdb). A note on the overall study: The SMART-Seq v4 Ultra Low Input RNA kit was used to prepare libraries from fractions with low cell numbers. Two healthy male donors made up the cohort, one aged 18 to 29 years and the other aged 30 to 40 years. Blood was collected at multiple timepoints before and after primary and secondary immunization, and bulk PBMC replicates and cell subsets were isolated. Bulk TCR alpha and beta repertoires were sequenced longitudinally to track T-cell clones before and after primary and booster YFV17D yellow fever vaccination. Results and caveats for the whole study, not just this receptor: Computational filtering was required because FACS-sorted repertoires could contain abundant contaminating clonotypes from the bulk population. Most clones expanded after primary vaccination (around 96% of CD4 and 88% of CD8) were re-detected after the booster, suggesting that broad memory maintenance occurred. A small share of clonotypes was detected in both CD4 and CD8 compartments, with the overlap likely arising from convergent recombination. The study included only two donors, which limits how far the findings can be generalized. Compared with the primary T-cell response, the secondary T-cell response was faster but weaker, reaching its peak on day 5 rather than on day 15.

The treatment or condition label here, explained by the study, means: live attenuated yellow fever vaccine strain. PBMCs were isolated from peripheral blood using a standard Ficoll-Paque protocol. CD4 and CD8 T-cell fractions were isolated with Dynabeads CD4 and CD8 positive selection kits. RNA was extracted with TriZol from bulk PBMCs, CD4 and CD8 fractions, and dextramer-positive and dextramer-negative fractions. There are 16 amino acids in the CDR3, from cysteine to phenylalanine inclusive. Only the CDR3 portion is preserved as DNA: 48 bases, with reading frame beginning at the first base. V is trimmed back by 4 bases and J by 4 bases, and the junction contains 6 bases that no gene match accounts for. Sequences SGHTA (CDR1) and FQGNSA (CDR2) are obtained from the germline V gene. Concerning this clonotype: This clone's antigen is unknown. No much larger clone is present one base from it, and per-base qualities are unavailable.

Sequencing was carried out with an Illumina NovaSeq 6000. TCR cDNA was synthesized by 5'RACE template switching, through which a universal primer site and unique molecular identifiers were introduced. Priming for cDNA synthesis came from both the TCR alpha and TCR beta constant segments. Library amplification involved two PCR steps, and the second step added sample barcodes and sequencing adapters. Sequencing of libraries was done on Illumina HiSeq 2500 (2x100 bp) or NovaSeq (2x150 bp). The paper's data handling went like this. Demultiplexing of reads and collapsing into UMI consensus sequences were performed with MIGEC, and V(D)J alignment was carried out with MiXCR. Using edgeR on replicate PBMC samples, clonotypes were called vaccine-responding if FDR was below 0.01 and the log2 fold change was above 5 up to day 15. Bulk clonotypes were assigned CD4 or CD8 identity according to which sequenced CD4 or CD8 repertoire held them at higher abundance. The public reads were quality trimmed at Q25 with fastp and then assembled into clones with MiXCR by TCRdb, keeping productive beta chains. Merged by CDR3 protein, the rows form single entries marked with the most common genes and DNA. TCRdb, rather than the study authors, made the V and J calls. The sample data list about 220,000 distinct CDR3 sequences, and roughly 3% of these were observed just once. 3.2% of the sample belongs to the ten largest clones.

Sequencing used CD4+ T cells sorted from PBMCs, obtained 10 days after the yellow fever booster vaccination. The receptor's source is a young man who received the YFV17D yellow fever vaccine. This chain joins TRBV7-2 to TRBJ2-1; 11 bases in the middle match TRBD2. The nucleotide sequence is given as TGTGCCAGCAGCTCATCCGGGACTAGCGGATACAATGAGCAGTTCTTC. This encodes CASSSSGTSGYNEQFF.